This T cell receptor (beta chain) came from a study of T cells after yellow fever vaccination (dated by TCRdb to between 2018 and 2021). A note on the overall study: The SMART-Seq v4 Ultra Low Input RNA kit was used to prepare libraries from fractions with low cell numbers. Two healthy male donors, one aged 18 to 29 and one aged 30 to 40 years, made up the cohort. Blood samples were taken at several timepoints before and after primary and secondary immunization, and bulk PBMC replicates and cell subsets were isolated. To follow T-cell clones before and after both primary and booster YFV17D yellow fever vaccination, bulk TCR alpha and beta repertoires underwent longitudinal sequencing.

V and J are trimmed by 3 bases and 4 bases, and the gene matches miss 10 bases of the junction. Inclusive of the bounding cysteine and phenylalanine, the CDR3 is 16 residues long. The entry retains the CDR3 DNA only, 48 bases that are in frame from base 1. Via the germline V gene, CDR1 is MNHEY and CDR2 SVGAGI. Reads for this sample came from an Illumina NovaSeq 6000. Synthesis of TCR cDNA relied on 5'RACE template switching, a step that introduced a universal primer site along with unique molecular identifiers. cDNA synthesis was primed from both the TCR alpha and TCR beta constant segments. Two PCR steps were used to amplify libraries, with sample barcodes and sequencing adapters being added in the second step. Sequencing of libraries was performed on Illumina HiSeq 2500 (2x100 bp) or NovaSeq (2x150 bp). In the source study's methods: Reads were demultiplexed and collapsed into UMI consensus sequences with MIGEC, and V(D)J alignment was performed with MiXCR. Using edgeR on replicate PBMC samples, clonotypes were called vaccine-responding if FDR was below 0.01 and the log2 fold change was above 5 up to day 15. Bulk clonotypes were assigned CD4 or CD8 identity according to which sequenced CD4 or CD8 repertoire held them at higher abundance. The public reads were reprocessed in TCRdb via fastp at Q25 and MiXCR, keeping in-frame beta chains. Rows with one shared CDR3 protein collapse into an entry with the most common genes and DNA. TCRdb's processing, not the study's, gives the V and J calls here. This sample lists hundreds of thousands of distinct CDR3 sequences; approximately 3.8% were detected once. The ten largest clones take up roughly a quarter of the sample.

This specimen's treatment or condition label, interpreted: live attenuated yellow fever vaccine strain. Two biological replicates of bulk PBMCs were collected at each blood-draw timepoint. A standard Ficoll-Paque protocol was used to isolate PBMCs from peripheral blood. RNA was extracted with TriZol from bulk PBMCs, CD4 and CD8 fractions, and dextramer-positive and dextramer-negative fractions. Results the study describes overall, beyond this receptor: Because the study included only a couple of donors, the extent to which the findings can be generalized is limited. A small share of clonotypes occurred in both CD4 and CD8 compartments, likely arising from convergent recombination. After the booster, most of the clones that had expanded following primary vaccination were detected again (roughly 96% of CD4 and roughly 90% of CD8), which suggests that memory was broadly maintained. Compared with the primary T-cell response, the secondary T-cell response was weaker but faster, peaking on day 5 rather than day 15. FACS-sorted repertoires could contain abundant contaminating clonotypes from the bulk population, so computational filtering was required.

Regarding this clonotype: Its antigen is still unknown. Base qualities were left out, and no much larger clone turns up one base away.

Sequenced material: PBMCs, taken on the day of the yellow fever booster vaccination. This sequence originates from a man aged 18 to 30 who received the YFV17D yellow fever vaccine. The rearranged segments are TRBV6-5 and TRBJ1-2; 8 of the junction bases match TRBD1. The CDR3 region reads CASSYAGRGRGYGYTF. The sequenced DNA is TGTGCCAGCAGTTATGCGGGCAGGGGGCGCGGCTATGGCTACACCTTC.